The clone carrying this T cell receptor (beta chain) was seen repeatedly, ten times or more. Using unique molecular identifiers, the investigators prepared the TCRbeta library. TCRdb processed the PCR reads anew with MiXCR; each CDR3 protein has one entry. The repertoire includes about 610,000 distinct CDR3 sequences, roughly a tenth of them detected once, and about 4.3% sits in the top ten. These data are taken from a study of T-cell reconstitution after alpha-beta-depleted transplantation in children. The ends were cut back, 4 bases at V and 8 bases at J, with 15 bases in the middle. The CDR3 has 14 amino acids. The germline CDR1 and CDR2 sequences are MNHEY and SVGAGI.

The receptor's source is a human donor who donated a stem cell graft to a child with acute myeloid leukemia. Sequencing was performed on PBMCs from the stem cell graft donor, taken from the stem cell graft. The chain joins TRBV6-5 to TRBJ2-1, with no clear D. CDR3 region: CASSFSQILDEQFF. In DNA, the CDR3 is TGTGCCAGCAGTTTCTCCCAGATACTCGATGAGCAGTTCTTC.